This T cell receptor beta chain was obtained from a study of cytomegalovirus exposure and HLA in healthy donors. Across the study: Early release data held around 80 million unique TCRs from HLA-typed donors.

Primers included in the PCR were 60 Vbeta and 13 Jbeta primers. In the authors' workflow: Unique TCR beta chains numbered around 80 million in a later analysis, with approximately 10 million shared. Clones were sequenced by immunoSEQ multiplex PCR, and TCRdb holds only the in-frame ones, with some missing. The DNA was the basis for D and trimming; V, J and clone size are from that table. Among 160,000 or so clones listed, about 80% were seen once. V lost 8 bases and J lost 5; bases outside the gene matches: 10. This CDR3 has 13 residues. Looked up from germline, CDR1 is SQVTM and CDR2 is ANQGSEA. Findings and caveats of the study: Three CMV-associated chains were confirmed in vitro to be specific for CMV antigens. When analyzed later, the rates of TCR association showed variation by HLA locus, with DRB1 the most and HLA-C the fewest.

Comment on this clone: Its antigen is currently unknown.

What was sequenced was PBMCs. The rearrangement joins TRBV29-1 to TRBJ2-7; 9 positions agree with TRBD1. The sequence was collected from a man between 40 and 49 years old in good health and CMV-seronegative. For the CDR3, the DNA is TGCAGCACGACAGGGGGGAAAGTAAACGAGCAGTACTTC. This translates into CSTTGGKVNEQYF.